The next 27 T cell receptor beta chains were all read from a single sample in a study of neurological immune-mediated disorders. TCRdb recomputed calls from the 5' RACE reads with MiXCR, one row per CDR3 protein. This table has fewer than 90,000 distinct CDR3 sequences, about 10% appearing once. Sample time point: longitudinal time-point 1 (baseline). Sequencing used PBMCs. The receptor source for this set is a man younger than 40 in good health.

In its sample, this clonotype was seen many times. The chain recombines TRBV29-1 with TRBJ1-5; the D gene is possibly TRBD1 (5 bases). With 4 bases removed from V and 2 bases from J, the gap between germline ends came to 9 bases. The CDR3 extends over 13 amino acids. Germline loops: CDR1 SQVTM, CDR2 ANQGSEA. The CDR3 DNA sequence: TGCAGCGTTGCTCAGGGCGGCAATCAGCCCCAGCATTTT. Residues: CSVAQGGNQPQHF.

This clonotype occurred many times. This chain connects TRBV28 to TRBJ2-1, with TRBD2 matching 10 bases. The V segment lost 6 bases and the J segment 2 bases; nucleotides outside the gene matches: 4. The CDR3 runs 15 residues. Germline V lookup: CDR1 MDHEN, CDR2 SYDVKM. In nucleotides, the CDR3 is TGTGCCAGCAGCCGAAGCGGGAGGGCCTACAATGAGCAGTTCTTC. This sequence encodes CASSRSGRAYNEQFF.

This clonotype was detected many times. The V call is TRBV5-1, the J call TRBJ1-1; no reliable D call. Germline V gene sequence: CDR1 SGHRS, CDR2 YFSETQ. V was pared by 4 bases and J by 0 bases, with 10 bases between. CDR3 length equals 14 residues. DNA for the CDR3: TGCGCCAGCAGCATAAGTACGGTGAACACTGAAGCTTTCTTT. Protein product: CASSISTVNTEAFF.

This clonotype was found many times. This sequence joins TRBV5-1 and TRBJ2-1; D unclear. This CDR3 comprises 13 residues. Germline V lookup: CDR1 SGHRS, CDR2 YFSETQ. V gave up 0 bases and J gave up 1 base, with 2 bases separating them. CDR3 DNA sequence: TGCGCCAGCAGCTTGGGTTCCTACAATGAGCAGTTCTTC. Protein: CASSLGSYNEQFF.

The table lists this clonotype with many counts. The V gene is TRBV9, the J gene TRBJ2-1; TRBD2 matches at 7 bases. The CDR3 totals 14 residues. In germline, CDR1 is SGDLS, CDR2 YYNGEE. With V trimmed by 4 bases and J by 4 bases, 5 bases remained unmatched. In DNA, the CDR3 is TGTGCCAGCAGCCGGACGGGGGGATACAATGAGCAGTTCTTC. It specifies CASSRTGGYNEQFF.

The J gene is TRBJ2-1, the V gene TRBV28; no clear D. CDR3 length: 12 amino acids. Germline V gene data show CDR1 as MDHEN and CDR2 as SYDVKM. V lost 7 bases to trimming and J lost 3 bases, with 7 bases between them. The CDR3 coding sequence is TGTGCCAGCATCAACTACTACAATGAGCAGTTCTTC. Protein: CASINYYNEQFF.

This clonotype was counted ten times or more. The chain carries TRBV12-3 or TRBV12-4 and TRBJ1-2, with D perhaps TRBD1 (6 bases). V shed 3 bases and J shed 0 bases, with 8 bases lying between them. CDR3 length: 14 residues. The CDR3 loop reads CASSLGGANYGYTF. CDR3 sequence (DNA): TGTGCCAGCAGTTTGGGGGGCGCTAACTATGGCTACACCTTC.

This clonotype occurred a few times. The junction and the germline gene differ at one end; a read error may be behind it. The genes are TRBV29-1 and TRBJ2-3; the match to TRBD1 covers 8 bases. Germline V lookup: CDR1 SQVTM, CDR2 ANQGSEA. This CDR3 spans 14 amino acids. The CDR3 DNA reads TGCAGCGTTGAAGATGCAGGGGGCACTGATACGCAGTATTTT. It translates to CSVEDAGGTDTQYF.

The V call is TRBV20-1, the J call TRBJ1-4; TRBD1 is a possible D gene (6 bases). V lost 6 bases to trimming and J lost 11 bases, with 19 bases between them. Germline V CDR1 and CDR2: DFQATT, SNEGSKA (reference sequence). CDR3 size: 13 residues. The CDR3 DNA reads TGCAGTGCCCCCCCAGGGGAAGCTGGGAAACTGTTTTTT. Translated: CSAPPGEAGKLFF.

This clonotype was recorded many times. The rearrangement uses TRBV10-3 and TRBJ2-7; possible D gene TRBD1, 6 bases. Germline CDR1 reads ENHRY; CDR2 reads SYGVKD. Trimming took 6 bases from V and 3 from J, leaving 12 bases between them. The CDR3 consists of 13 residues. The DNA of the CDR3 is TGTGCCATCAGCAAAGGACAGTACTACGAGCAGTACTTC. Translation: CAISKGQYYEQYF.

This clonotype was seen a few times. The V gene is TRBV12-3 or TRBV12-4, the J gene TRBJ2-2, with TRBD2 matching over 10 bases. J was trimmed by 5 bases and V by 3 bases; bases with no gene match: 0. The CDR3 consists of 14 residues. DNA of the CDR3: TGTGCCAGCAGTTTGACTAGCGGGACCGGGGAGCTGTTTTTT. Its protein product is CASSLTSGTGELFF.

This clonotype was counted at least ten times. The chain uses TRBV20-1 and TRBJ1-2, with D possibly being TRBD1 (5 bases). V was cut by 1 base and J by 0 bases, with 21 bases left in between. The germline gives CDR1 DFQATT, CDR2 SNEGSKA (reference sequence). The length of the CDR3 is 18 residues. The CDR3 DNA follows: TGCAGTGCTAGAGCTCCCGGGGGACGCCGATCTTCTAACTATGGCTACACCTTC. Residues: CSARAPGGRRSSNYGYTF.

The V gene is TRBV10-2, the J gene TRBJ2-1, with unresolved D. There are 13 residues in the CDR3. In germline, CDR1 is WSHSY, CDR2 SAAADI. V was trimmed by 6 bases and J by 8 bases, leaving 14 bases between them. The CDR3, as DNA: TGCGCCAGCAGATTGACTGGAGATGATGAGCAGTTCTTC. Protein sequence: CASRLTGDDEQFF.

This clonotype was recorded at least ten times. The V call is TRBV7-6, the J call TRBJ2-6; D perhaps matches TRBD1 (5 bases). The V gene lost 1 base and the J gene lost 2 bases, with 18 bases spanning the gap. Per the germline V gene, CDR1 is SGHVS and CDR2 is FNYEAQ. The CDR3 is made up of 19 amino acids. The CDR3 DNA reads as TGTGCCAGCAGCTTAGTACCGCAGGGCTACGTGCCTGGGGCCAACGTCCTGACTTTC. It codes for CASSLVPQGYVPGANVLTF. The entire variable domain, with the rest obtained from reference TRBV7-6 and TRBJ2-6, is as follows: GAGVSQSPRYKVTKRGQDVALRCDPISGHVSLYWYRQALGQGPEFLTYFNYEAQQDKSGLPNDRFSAERPEGSISTLTIQRTEQRDSAMYRCASSLVPQGYVPGANVLTFGAGSRLTVL.

Ten or more counts support this clonotype. The chain couples TRBV29-1 to TRBJ2-1; 9 bases line up with TRBD2. Trimming cost V 4 bases and J 8 bases; bases outside gene matches: 6. Germline values: CDR1 SQVTM, CDR2 ANQGSEA. This CDR3 spans 13 amino acids. The CDR3 coding sequence is TGCAGCGTTGGACTAGCGGAAAACTATGAGCAGTTCTTC. Translating it yields CSVGLAENYEQFF.

This clonotype was seen a few times. This chain joins TRBV3-1 and TRBJ2-3, with unresolved D. This CDR3 contains 17 residues. Trimming left V 1 base short and J 2 bases short, with 16 bases between. CDR1 is LGHDT, CDR2 YNNKEL, per germline (reference sequence). The CDR3 loop reads CASSQAATGYHTDTQYF. In DNA, the CDR3 is TGTGCCAGCAGCCAAGCCGCGACTGGGTACCACACAGATACGCAGTATTTT.

This clonotype was detected only a few times. The chain links TRBV2 to TRBJ2-7; D uncertain. Trimming cost V 8 bases and J 2 bases, with 10 bases left between them. The CDR3 is made up of 12 amino acids. CDR1 and CDR2 (germline): SNHLY, FYNNEI. As DNA, the CDR3 is TGTGCCAGCGGGGAACAGCCCTACGAGCAGTACTTC. Translated: CASGEQPYEQYF.

The table lists this clonotype with many counts. The chain recombines TRBV7-8 with TRBJ1-5, with 7 bases fitting TRBD1. The V segment lost 5 bases and the J segment 4 bases; nucleotides outside the gene matches: 23. The germline gives CDR1 SGHVS, CDR2 FQNEAQ. The CDR3 is 20 residues long. The CDR3 region has the DNA TGTGCCAGCAGCCGTACCCCCAACTCGGGCTTGACAGGGTGGAATCAGCCCCAGCATTTT. This codes for CASSRTPNSGLTGWNQPQHF.

This clonotype was seen at least ten times. The chain is built from TRBV5-1 and TRBJ2-6; perhaps TRBD1 as D (6 bases). CDR1 is SGHRS, CDR2 YFSETQ, per germline. The CDR3 length is 19 residues. The V end was cut by 0 bases, the J end by 0 bases, with 16 bases between. The CDR3 is CASSLGGIGQNSGANVLTF. CDR3 bases: TGCGCCAGCAGCTTGGGAGGTATTGGACAGAACTCTGGGGCCAACGTCCTGACTTTC.

This clonotype occurred many times. The chain couples TRBV28 to TRBJ2-1, with 9 nucleotides matching TRBD2. This CDR3 contains 17 residues. The trim removed 3 bases at V and 0 bases at J, leaving 6 bases unmatched. The germline V gene encodes CDR1 MDHEN and CDR2 SYDVKM. The CDR3: CASSFWASGISYNEQFF. DNA of the CDR3: TGTGCCAGCAGTTTTTGGGCTAGCGGGATCTCCTACAATGAGCAGTTCTTC. Full variable domain (remainder filled in from reference TRBV28 and TRBJ2-1): DVKVTQSSRYLVKRTGEKVFLECVQDMDHENMFWYRQDPGLGLRLIYFSYDVKMKEKGDIPEGYSVSREKKERFSLILESASTNQTSMYLCASSFWASGISYNEQFFGPGTRLTVL.

This clonotype has at least ten counts. The V call is TRBV20-1, the J call TRBJ2-5; D not resolved. CDR1 is DFQATT, CDR2 SNEGSKA, per germline (reference sequence). The CDR3 contains 13 residues. Trimming removed 1 base at V and 7 bases at J, with 13 bases between. CDR3 loop: CSARGTALLTQYF. In DNA, the CDR3 is TGCAGTGCTAGAGGGACCGCGCTATTGACCCAGTACTTC.

This clonotype was seen a few times. The chain joins TRBV5-5 to TRBJ2-1, with TRBD2 matching over 8 bases. The CDR3 length is 17 residues. Looked up from germline, CDR1 is SGHKS and CDR2 is YYEKEE (reference sequence). V lost 0 bases, J lost 5 bases, and 10 bases stayed unmatched. The CDR3 here is CASSLGAGGPSHNEQFF. CDR3 sequence (DNA): TGTGCCAGCAGCTTGGGGGCGGGAGGCCCCAGCCACAATGAGCAGTTCTTC.

The rearrangement uses TRBV2 and TRBJ1-5; TRBD1 might be the D (5 bases). CDR1 is SNHLY, CDR2 FYNNEI, per germline. Between the trimmed V and J ends, which lost 3 bases and 5 bases, there was a span of 11 bases. The CDR3 totals 14 residues. CDR3 in amino acids: CASSEGGGDQPQHF. For the CDR3, the DNA is TGTGCCAGCAGTGAGGGTGGAGGGGATCAGCCCCAGCATTTT.

Comment on this clonotype: A read error may account for a junction end that differs from germline. This chain joins TRBV20-1 and TRBJ1-5; D gene ambiguous. From germline, CDR1 is DFQATT and CDR2 SNEGSKA (reference sequence). The CDR3 has 14 amino acids. CDR3 sequence (DNA): TGCAGTGCATGGCCAGGCAATAGCTATCAGCCCCAACATTTT. Protein sequence: CSAWPGNSYQPQHF.

In this sample, this clonotype turned up many times. CDR3 region: CSAGAESTDTQYF. In DNA form, the CDR3 reads TGCAGTGCTGGAGCGGAAAGCACAGATACGCAGTATTTT. The chain joins TRBV20-1 to TRBJ2-3; tentative D call: TRBD2 (5 bases). V lost 5 bases to trimming and J lost 0 bases, with 9 bases between them. The CDR3 spans 13 residues. Germline V lookup: CDR1 DFQATT, CDR2 SNEGSKA (reference sequence).

This clonotype has a count of ten or more. The genes are TRBV20-1 and TRBJ2-5; 8 positions agree with TRBD2. Germline V lookup: CDR1 DFQATT, CDR2 SNEGSKA (reference sequence). The length of the CDR3 is 17 residues. The trim removed 5 bases at V and 5 bases at J, leaving 19 bases unmatched. In nucleotides, the CDR3 is TGCAGTGCTGCCCAATTTTGGTATTCGGGAGGGCGGGAGACCCAGTACTTC. Its protein is CSAAQFWYSGGRETQYF.

The chain combines TRBV28 with TRBJ1-1; D is undetermined. There are 13 residues in the CDR3. With 6 bases removed from V and 2 bases from J, the gap between germline ends came to 10 bases. Germline values: CDR1 MDHEN, CDR2 SYDVKM. CDR3 sequence reads: CASRRRENTEAFF. The CDR3 coding sequence is TGTGCCAGCAGAAGACGGGAAAACACTGAAGCTTTCTTT.